This T cell receptor beta chain comes out of a study of metastatic and nonmetastatic thyroid tumors. At least ten counts were recorded for this clone. What it binds is unknown. V lost 1 base to trimming and J lost 4 bases, with 11 bases between them. The CDR3 length is 14 residues. Germline V lookup: CDR1 SGHTS, CDR2 YDEGEE. Overall study findings and caveats: Reports indicated that malignant thyroid tumors showed significantly higher TCR beta diversity than benign nodules did, in blood and tumor.

TCRdb re-processed the PCR reads through MiXCR. The sample includes roughly 18,000 clones, roughly 23% of them seen just once. None of the patients had undergone any treatment ahead of thyroid surgery. The source of this sequence is a female donor with papillary thyroid cancer or a benign thyroid nodule (not recorded which). Some clones in this sample may be carry-over from other donors' samples. The V call is TRBV5-8, the J call TRBJ2-5; D gene unclear. Sequencing was performed on tumor tissue. The CDR3 spells CASSLIQRGETQYF. The DNA for the CDR3 is TGTGCCAGCAGCTTGATACAGCGTGGAGAGACCCAGTACTTC.